The next 21 T cell receptor beta chains were all read from a single sample in a study of shared clonotypes between healthy human individuals. Profiled with immunoSEQ multiplex PCR; TCRdb holds only in-frame clones, not every one. The sample holds 700,000 to 950,000 clones; roughly 96% are singletons and the top ten take about 0.25%. Selected positively for CCR7 and CD45RO-negative, naive CD8 cells excluded terminally differentiated effector memory CD45RA+ cells. Sequences were obtained from naive CD8+ T cells sorted from blood. Receptor source: a man in his thirties or forties in good health.

The chain couples TRBV5-5 to TRBJ2-7; D is unresolved. Germline CDR1 reads SGHKS; CDR2 reads YYEKEE (reference sequence). The CDR3 consists of 14 residues. V lost 0 bases to trimming and J lost 3 bases, with 10 bases between them. CDR3 DNA: TGTGCCAGCAGCTTGGACGTCGGCGGCTACGAGCAGTACTTC. Its protein is CASSLDVGGYEQYF.

In this sample, this clone turned up once. The chain is built from TRBV2 and TRBJ1-1, with no clear D. The CDR3 spans 14 residues. Germline V gene lookup returns CDR1 SNHLY and CDR2 FYNNEI. Trimming cost V 7 bases and J 2 bases, with 14 bases left between them. The CDR3 is CASKIPELNTEAFF. The DNA for the CDR3 is TGTGCCAGCAAAATACCAGAACTTAACACTGAAGCTTTCTTT.

This chain joins TRBV5-1 and TRBJ2-3; TRBD2 aligns across 10 bases. Germline V CDR1 and CDR2: SGHRS, YFSETQ. The CDR3 length is 14 residues. V lost 4 bases, J lost 1 base, and 0 bases stayed unmatched. The CDR3 DNA follows: TGCGCCAGCAGCGGGACTAGCGGCACAGATACGCAGTATTTT. Translation: CASSGTSGTDTQYF.

The genes are TRBV7-9 and TRBJ2-7; 12 nucleotides align to TRBD2. This CDR3 has 16 amino acids. V was pared by 4 bases and J by 4 bases, with 8 bases of the junction left unmatched. Germline-derived CDR1 and CDR2 are SEHNR and FQNEAQ (reference sequence). The CDR3 bases are TGTGCCAGCAGCTCCGTAAATCTAGCGGGAGGGTACGAGCAGTACTTC. Protein product: CASSSVNLAGGYEQYF.

The V call is TRBV2, the J call TRBJ1-2, with D unresolved. V was trimmed by 4 bases and J by 8 bases, leaving 11 bases between them. Germline V gene data show CDR1 as SNHLY and CDR2 as FYNNEI. The CDR3 length is 12 residues. CDR3 nucleotides: TGTGCCAGCAGTGGTAGCCCCCAAGGCTACACCTTC. This encodes CASSGSPQGYTF.

The chain uses TRBV11-2 and TRBJ1-2, with 8 bases aligning to TRBD1. Germline CDR1 is SGHAT and CDR2 is FQNNGV. This CDR3 region has 13 residues. Germline trimming cut 7 bases from V and 6 bases from J; bases unmatched to any gene: 7. The CDR3 region is CASTNRDRHGYTF. CDR3 coding DNA: TGTGCCAGCACTAACCGGGACAGGCATGGCTACACCTTC.

This rearrangement joins TRBV10-3 to TRBJ2-3, with unresolved D. Germline V gene data show CDR1 as ENHRY and CDR2 as SYGVKD. Trimming removed 2 bases at V and 0 bases at J, with 9 bases between. This CDR3 is built from 15 residues. In DNA, the CDR3 is TGTGCCATCAGTGAGAGTTCGTCTAGCACAGATACGCAGTATTTT. This sequence encodes CAISESSSSTDTQYF.

The chain employs TRBV27 and TRBJ2-5; 7 bases match TRBD2. Germline assignment: CDR1 MNHEY and CDR2 SMNVEV (reference sequence). The CDR3 length is 17 residues. The V segment lost 8 bases and the J segment 4 bases; nucleotides outside the gene matches: 19. CDR3 in amino acids: CASRYSAGRGRGETQYF. The CDR3 nucleotides are TGTGCCAGCCGCTATTCAGCGGGACGGGGGAGAGGAGAGACCCAGTACTTC.

This chain joins TRBV7-4 and TRBJ2-3, with 10 positions matching TRBD2. V gave up 7 bases and J gave up 6 bases; unmatched junction bases: 13. Germline CDR1 reads SGHVT; CDR2 reads SQSDAQ. The CDR3 runs to 16 residues. The CDR3 DNA follows: TGTGCCAGCACCGGGACTAGCGACCTCAAGAGGGATACGCAGTATTTT. Translated, it gives CASTGTSDLKRDTQYF.

The chain couples TRBV19 to TRBJ1-5; D unresolved. The V gene lost 3 bases and the J gene lost 5 bases, with 14 bases spanning the gap. The CDR3 has 15 residues. Germline lookup yields CDR1 LNHDA and CDR2 SQIVND (reference sequence). CDR3: CASSIRGFAHQPQHF. The CDR3 bases are TGTGCCAGTAGTATTAGAGGGTTCGCTCATCAGCCCCAGCATTTT.

This rearrangement joins TRBV28 to TRBJ2-7; tentatively, D is TRBD1 (6 bases). Germline lookup yields CDR1 MDHEN and CDR2 SYDVKM. The CDR3 length is 15 residues. Trimming cost V 2 bases and J 1 base, with 12 bases left between them. CDR3 loop: CASSLEPGASYEQYF. DNA for the CDR3: TGTGCCAGCAGTTTAGAGCCAGGGGCGTCCTACGAGCAGTACTTC.

This clone was seen just once. This chain uses TRBV11-2 with TRBJ2-1, with D unresolved. Trimming took 5 bases from V and 0 from J, leaving 11 bases between them. This CDR3 has 15 amino acids. The germline V gene has CDR1 SGHAT and CDR2 FQNNGV. CDR3 residues: CASSPRAVSYNEQFF. The CDR3 nucleotides read TGTGCCAGCAGCCCTAGGGCCGTCTCCTACAATGAGCAGTTCTTC.

This chain links TRBV6-5 with TRBJ1-1; TRBD1 matches at 9 bases. J gave up 0 bases and V 4 bases, and 3 bases lay outside the gene matches. The length of the CDR3 is 15 residues. Germline V CDR1 and CDR2: MNHEY, SVGAGI. The CDR3 coding sequence is TGTGCCAGCAGTTGGGACAGGGCCTTGAACACTGAAGCTTTCTTT. Amino acid sequence: CASSWDRALNTEAFF.

The chain is built from TRBV27 and TRBJ2-7; a possible D gene is TRBD1 (5 bases). The germline V gene has CDR1 MNHEY and CDR2 SMNVEV (reference sequence). Trimming cost V 7 bases and J 3 bases, with 10 bases left between them. The CDR3 has 12 residues. The CDR3 is CASTSGFYEQYF. In DNA form, the CDR3 reads TGTGCCAGCACATCAGGGTTCTACGAGCAGTACTTC.

This chain joins TRBV6-4 and TRBJ2-1; 8 bases are a match to TRBD2. The CDR3 extends over 15 amino acids. Germline trimming cut 5 bases from V and 1 base from J; bases unmatched to any gene: 4. In germline, CDR1 is MRHNA, CDR2 SNTAGT. For the CDR3, the DNA is TGTGCCAGCAGTCCTCGACTAGCGTCCTACAATGAGCAGTTCTTC. Amino acid sequence: CASSPRLASYNEQFF.

The chain recombines TRBV19 with TRBJ2-3; TRBD1 matches at 8 bases. With 5 bases clipped from V and 5 bases from J, the junction kept 18 bases outside the gene matches. The CDR3 is made up of 18 amino acids. The V gene's germline CDR1 is LNHDA and CDR2 SQIVND (reference sequence). CDR3 protein: CASSPTGYRQGIGDTQYF. In nucleotides, the CDR3 is TGTGCCAGTAGTCCCACCGGATACCGACAGGGGATTGGAGATACGCAGTATTTT. The variable domain in full, completed from reference TRBV19 and TRBJ2-3, reads DGGITQSPKYLFRKEGQNVTLSCEQNLNHDAMYWYRQDPGQGLRLIYYSQIVNDFQKGDIAEGYSVSREKKESFPLTVTSAQKNPTAFYLCASSPTGYRQGIGDTQYFGPGTRLTVL.

V usage is TRBV4-1 and J usage is TRBJ2-5; D possibly uses TRBD1 or TRBD2 (6 bases each). CDR1 and CDR2 (germline): MGHRA, YSYEKL. Deletions cut 4 bases from V and 5 bases from J, with 14 bases between. The CDR3 sequence is 14 residues long. The CDR3 protein is CASSPGAYQETQYF. In DNA, the CDR3 is TGCGCCAGCAGCCCGGGGGCGTATCAGGAGACCCAGTACTTC.

The chain recombines TRBV13 with TRBJ2-7, with D possibly matching TRBD1 (5 bases). Germline CDR1 and CDR2: PRHDT and FYEKMQ (reference sequence). The CDR3 extends over 14 amino acids. The ends were cut back, 3 bases at V and 0 bases at J, with 9 bases in the middle. The CDR3: CASSFGHDSYEQYF. CDR3 bases: TGTGCCAGCAGCTTCGGACACGACTCCTACGAGCAGTACTTC. Full variable domain (rest looked up from reference TRBV13 and TRBJ2-7): AAGVIQSPRHLIKEKRETATLKCYPIPRHDTVYWYQQGPGQDPQFLISFYEKMQSDKGSIPDRFSAQQFSDYHSELNMSSLELGDSALYFCASSFGHDSYEQYFGPGTRLTVT.

The sample holds one count of this clone. This rearrangement joins TRBV13 to TRBJ2-7; D is perhaps TRBD2 (5 bases). V lost 6 bases to trimming and J lost 0 bases, with 18 bases between them. The CDR3 extends over 16 amino acids. CDR1 is PRHDT and CDR2 is FYEKMQ in the germline V gene (reference sequence). This chain's CDR3 is CASRFGGGKSSYEQYF. The CDR3 DNA sequence: TGTGCCAGCAGATTCGGTGGAGGCAAGAGCTCCTACGAGCAGTACTTC.

V is TRBV14 and J is TRBJ2-2, with TRBD1 matching 8 bases. The CDR3 runs 18 residues. V shed 3 bases and J 6 bases; nucleotides not matched to a gene: 15. Germline lookup yields CDR1 SGHDN and CDR2 FVKESK. The CDR3, as DNA: TGTGCCAGCAGCCAGATTAAACACAAGACAGGGGATCCCGGGGAGCTGTTTTTT. It specifies CASSQIKHKTGDPGELFF.

The chain carries TRBV21-1 and TRBJ2-7. TRBV21-1 is recorded as a pseudogene. CDR3 length: 12 amino acids. Here the CDR3 reads CASSTSTYEQYF. The DNA of the CDR3 is TGTGCCAGCAGCACCAGCACCTACGAGCAGTACTTC.